What follows are 30 T cell receptor beta chains derived from one specimen sequenced in a study of CD8+CD57+ T cells in acquired aplastic anemia listed by TCRdb under 2018. Instrument used: Illumina HiSeq 2000. Genomic DNA was used as template for profiling of TCR beta VDJ combinations and CDR3 sequences. The raw public data were reprocessed by TCRdb itself: fastp quality trimming at Q25, MiXCR clonotype calling, in-frame beta chains only. Each record represents a unique CDR3 protein, reported with the most common genes and DNA among its rows. Present in this sample are some 170,000 distinct CDR3 sequences, more than 45% of which were seen just once. Over 0.95% of the sample is taken by the ten largest. Expansion of CD8+CD57+ cells had been shown by flow cytometry in the patients chosen for sequencing. The sample comprised sorted CD4+, CD8+, or CD8+CD57+ T cells (not recorded which) from PBMCs. These receptors were taken from a human donor with aplastic anemia.

The chain couples TRBV15 to TRBJ1-5; no firm D call. This CDR3 region has 13 residues. Trimming took off 2 bases at V and 5 bases at J, with 7 bases between the two ends. The germline V gene has CDR1 LNHNV and CDR2 YYDKDF (reference sequence). DNA of the CDR3: TGTGCCACCAGCAGAACAAGGGATCAGCCCCAGCATTTT. Protein sequence: CATSRTRDQPQHF.

The rearrangement links TRBV19 to TRBJ1-3; no clear D. V was shortened by 9 bases and J by 3 bases, with 12 bases between the two germline ends. The CDR3 is 13 amino acids. In germline, CDR1 is LNHDA, CDR2 SQIVND (reference sequence). CDR3 in amino acids: CASLGLFGNTIYF. The CDR3 nucleotides are TGTGCCAGCCTTGGACTGTTTGGAAACACCATATATTTT. Combining the CDR3 with reference TRBV19 and TRBJ1-3 gives the whole variable domain DGGITQSPKYLFRKEGQNVTLSCEQNLNHDAMYWYRQDPGQGLRLIYYSQIVNDFQKGDIAEGYSVSREKKESFPLTVTSAQKNPTAFYLCASLGLFGNTIYFGEGSWLTVV.

The sample holds many counts of this clonotype. This chain uses TRBV10-3 with TRBJ1-2; D unclear. Germline V gives CDR1 ENHRY, CDR2 SYGVKD. CDR3 length: 12 amino acids. V was pared by 8 bases and J by 2 bases, with 9 bases between. Here the CDR3 DNA reads TGTGCCATCTTCAAGGGCAACTATGGCTACACCTTC. Residues: CAIFKGNYGYTF.

Many counts were recorded for this clonotype. The rearrangement links TRBV10-3 to TRBJ2-5, with 8 bases that match TRBD2. There are 13 residues in the CDR3. CDR1 and CDR2 from the germline V gene are ENHRY and SYGVKD. Trimming cost V 8 bases and J 4 bases; bases outside gene matches: 6. The CDR3 reads CAIRTSGGETQYF. The CDR3 DNA follows: TGTGCCATCCGAACTAGCGGTGGAGAGACCCAGTACTTC.

There are many counts of this clonotype. The chain employs TRBV12-3 or TRBV12-4 and TRBJ2-7; D might be TRBD1 or TRBD2, each matching 5 bases. CDR3 length equals 11 residues. V dropped 6 bases and J dropped 4 bases, with 7 bases sitting between them. For the CDR3, the DNA is TGTGCCAGCAGGTGGGGGTACGAGCAGTACTTC. Its translation: CASRWGYEQYF.

A few counts support this clonotype. One junction end does not reproduce the germline sequence, and a read error may be involved. The CDR3 DNA is TGTGCCGGCAGTGGAAGAGGGGCAGAGACCCAGTACTTC. Its translation is CAGSGRGAETQYF. This rearrangement joins TRBV2 to TRBJ2-5; D may match TRBD1 or TRBD2 (5 bases each). Germline CDR1 SNHLY, CDR2 FYNNEI. The CDR3 contains 13 residues.

About this clonotype itself: This could be a read error, since a much larger clone is one nucleotide away. The chain has TRBV5-8 and TRBJ1-5; a weak D match, TRBD1 (6 bases). The CDR3 runs 15 residues. Germline V gene sequence: CDR1 SGHTS, CDR2 YDEGEE. The CDR3 protein is CVSSPQGQVNQPQHF. CDR3 bases: TGTGTCAGCAGCCCGCAGGGACAAGTCAATCAGCCCCAGCATTTT.

The gene calls are TRBV29-1 and TRBJ2-7; 11 positions match TRBD2. Trimming cost V 4 bases and J 4 bases; bases outside gene matches: 3. CDR1 is SQVTM, CDR2 ANQGSEA, per germline. The CDR3 is 13 residues long. In DNA, the CDR3 is TGCAGCGTTGGAACTAGCGGGAGTTACGAGCAGTACTTC. It codes for CSVGTSGSYEQYF.

The gene calls are TRBV6-4 and TRBJ1-2; D uncertain. CDR3 length equals 15 residues. Per germline, CDR1 MRHNA and CDR2 SNTAGT. Trimming stripped 5 bases from V and 2 bases from J, with 15 bases between. Written as DNA, the CDR3 is TGTGCCAGCAGTCCGGTCGGAGGAACCAACTATGGCTACACCTTC. This sequence encodes CASSPVGGTNYGYTF.

J is TRBJ2-1 and V is TRBV18; perhaps TRBD2 as D (6 bases). CDR1 and CDR2 (germline): KGHSH, LQKENI. The CDR3 is 15 residues long. The V end was cut by 5 bases, the J end by 1 base, with 12 bases between. Here the CDR3 reads CASSSRGGSYNEQFF. As DNA, the CDR3 is TGTGCCAGCTCATCACGTGGGGGGTCCTACAATGAGCAGTTCTTC.

This clonotype was counted at least ten times. The V and J genes are TRBV6-1 and TRBJ2-7; no definite D call. CDR1 is MNHNS, CDR2 SASEGT, per germline. The CDR3 loop spans 15 amino acids. Trimming took 2 bases from V and 4 from J, leaving 15 bases between them. This CDR3 reads CASSETWTDVYEQYF. Here the CDR3 DNA reads TGTGCCAGCAGTGAAACATGGACGGACGTATACGAGCAGTACTTC.

The chain joins TRBV29-1 to TRBJ2-5; D uncertain. This CDR3 region has 16 residues. V lost 3 bases to trimming and J lost 2 bases, with 19 bases between them. CDR1 and CDR2 from the germline V gene are SQVTM and ANQGSEA. The chain's CDR3 is CSVDGGERNLQETQYF. DNA for the CDR3: TGCAGCGTTGATGGTGGAGAGCGTAATTTGCAAGAGACCCAGTACTTC.

The chain joins TRBV10-1 to TRBJ2-7; 12 bases fit TRBD1. Germline lookup yields CDR1 WNHNN and CDR2 SYGVQD (reference sequence). This CDR3 spans 14 amino acids. The V and J ends lost 9 bases and 6 bases, in that order; junction bases with no gene match: 9. CDR3: CASTPGQGAREQYF. DNA of the CDR3: TGCGCCAGTACGCCGGGACAGGGGGCGCGCGAGCAGTACTTC.

The rearrangement joins TRBV2 to TRBJ2-1; possibly TRBD2 for D (5 bases). The V end lost 11 bases, the J end lost 0 bases, and 14 bases lay between the germline ends. CDR1 is SNHLY and CDR2 is FYNNEI in the germline V gene. The CDR3 contains 14 residues. The CDR3 loop reads CASARLSSYNEQFF. The CDR3 DNA sequence: TGTGCCTCAGCAAGACTAAGCTCCTACAATGAGCAGTTCTTC.

This clonotype was found many times. The V call is TRBV19, the J call TRBJ1-2; D is undetermined. There are 13 residues in the CDR3. Germline CDR1 reads LNHDA; CDR2 reads SQIVND (reference sequence). With 0 bases removed from V and 8 bases from J, the gap between germline ends came to 10 bases. In nucleotides, the CDR3 is TGTGCCAGTAGTATAGAGTCCGGGAACGGCTACACCTTC. It encodes CASSIESGNGYTF.

The genes are TRBV19 and TRBJ1-5; 12 positions agree with TRBD1. Germline-derived CDR1 and CDR2 are LNHDA and SQIVND (reference sequence). Germline trimming cut 9 bases from V and 4 bases from J; bases unmatched to any gene: 7. The CDR3 is 15 residues long. CDR3 in DNA: TGTGCCAGCGATATGGGACAGGGGGCGAATCAGCCCCAGCATTTT. It encodes CASDMGQGANQPQHF. Full variable domain (remainder filled in from reference TRBV19 and TRBJ1-5): DGGITQSPKYLFRKEGQNVTLSCEQNLNHDAMYWYRQDPGQGLRLIYYSQIVNDFQKGDIAEGYSVSREKKESFPLTVTSAQKNPTAFYLCASDMGQGANQPQHFGDGTRLSIL.

This clonotype was detected only a few times. This sequence joins TRBV5-6 and TRBJ1-1; D might be TRBD1 (5 bases). V was cut by 0 bases and J by 0 bases, with 9 bases left in between. Germline values: CDR1 SGHDT, CDR2 YYEEEE. The CDR3 runs to 15 residues. The CDR3 loop reads CASSLGGVMNTEAFF. In nucleotides, the CDR3 is TGTGCCAGCAGCTTGGGGGGGGTAATGAACACTGAAGCTTTCTTT.

As concerns this clonotype: It may be a read error: a sequence one base away is much more abundant. The V and J genes are TRBV3-1 and TRBJ2-5; 11 positions match TRBD2. Germline V gives CDR1 LGHDT, CDR2 YNNKEL (reference sequence). The CDR3 is 17 amino acids. V shed 2 bases, J shed 6 bases, and the junction held 11 bases outside the gene matches. CDR3 in DNA: TGTGCCAGCAGCCAAACTAGCGGGGGCCAGGGCAAAAAGACCCAGTACTTC. Amino acids: CASSQTSGGQGKKTQYF.

The chain employs TRBV2 and TRBJ2-7; D tentatively fits TRBD1 or TRBD2 (5 bases each). Trimming pared 6 bases from V and 5 bases from J, leaving 20 bases between. The CDR3 contains 15 residues. Germline assignment: CDR1 SNHLY and CDR2 FYNNEI. The CDR3 spells CASSLQGGTRDEQYF. The CDR3 DNA follows: TGTGCCAGCAGCTTACAAGGAGGCACCAGGGACGAGCAGTACTTC.

To note about this clonotype: A much bigger clone sits one base away, suggesting this may be a read error. The chain has TRBV6-5 and TRBJ1-3; D is uncertain. The CDR3 contains 14 residues. The V end was cut by 2 bases, the J end by 2 bases, with 7 bases between. The germline V gene encodes CDR1 MNHEY and CDR2 SVGAGI. CDR3: CASSYQNPGNTIYF. DNA of the CDR3: TGTGCCAGCAGTTACCAGAACCCTGGAAACACCATATATTTT.

Concerning this clonotype itself: One junction end disagrees with the germline gene, perhaps due to a read error. The chain carries TRBV7-3 and TRBJ2-1; 11 bases are a match to TRBD2. Germline-derived CDR1 and CDR2 are SGHTA and FQGTGA. There are 15 residues in the CDR3. The chain's CDR3 is CTSSPGTSGYNEQFF. CDR3 sequence (DNA): TGTACCAGCAGCCCCGGGACTAGCGGTTACAATGAGCAGTTCTTC.

The chain joins TRBV20-1 to TRBJ2-2, with D hard to call. Trimming pared 1 base from V and 1 base from J, leaving 7 bases between. The CDR3 extends over 14 amino acids. Germline V gene data show CDR1 as DFQATT and CDR2 as SNEGSKA (reference sequence). The CDR3 sequence: CSARVRKNTGELFF. The CDR3, as DNA: TGCAGTGCTAGAGTCAGGAAGAACACCGGGGAGCTGTTTTTT.

Only a few counts were recorded for this clonotype. V and J are TRBV2 and TRBJ2-3; the D call may be TRBD1 or TRBD2 (6 bases each). CDR1 is SNHLY and CDR2 is FYNNEI in the germline V gene. This CDR3 contains 13 residues. The V gene lost 4 bases and the J gene lost 2 bases, with 7 bases spanning the gap. The CDR3 is CASSGGATDTQYF. CDR3 DNA sequence: TGTGCCAGCAGTGGGGGGGCCACAGATACGCAGTATTTT.

There are many counts of this clonotype. The CDR3 sequence is CASSPSQRGNTIYF. The CDR3 DNA reads as TGTGCCAGCAGCCCATCCCAACGAGGAAACACCATATATTTT. V is TRBV5-5 and J is TRBJ1-3; D remains unclear. Deletions cut 4 bases from V and 4 bases from J, with 12 bases between. This CDR3 spans 14 amino acids. CDR1 and CDR2 (germline): SGHKS, YYEKEE (reference sequence).

This chain links TRBV10-3 with TRBJ1-2, with D hard to call. This CDR3 region has 15 residues. V lost 0 bases and J 8 bases, leaving 16 bases between the germline ends. Germline V gene lookup returns CDR1 ENHRY and CDR2 SYGVKD. For the CDR3, the DNA is TGTGCCATCAGTGAGTCGCGGGATCTCGGGCACGGCTACACCTTC. This translates into CAISESRDLGHGYTF.

This chain uses TRBV5-1 with TRBJ2-7, with a possible D match to TRBD1 (6 bases). This CDR3 is 15 amino acids long. CDR1 is SGHRS and CDR2 is YFSETQ in the germline V gene. Trimming cost V 5 bases and J 7 bases, with 22 bases left between them. The CDR3 sequence: CASRFSGTPSEEQYF. DNA for the CDR3: TGCGCCAGCAGGTTTTCCGGGACACCCTCGGAGGAGCAGTACTTC.

This clonotype was detected many times. The chain carries TRBV5-1 and TRBJ2-2; D remains ambiguous. Trimming removed 0 bases at V and 1 base at J, with 7 bases between. Germline V gene data show CDR1 as SGHRS and CDR2 as YFSETQ. The CDR3 loop spans 15 amino acids. The CDR3 region has the DNA TGCGCCAGCAGCTTGGACGCGGTGAACACCGGGGAGCTGTTTTTT. This translates into CASSLDAVNTGELFF.

The CDR3 DNA reads TGTGCCAGCAGTAGAGATCGGGGACAGGCGTATGGCTACACCTTC. This encodes CASSRDRGQAYGYTF. J is TRBJ1-2 and V is TRBV7-3; 8 nucleotides agree with TRBD1. This CDR3 has 15 amino acids. Looked up from germline, CDR1 is SGHTA and CDR2 is FQGTGA. The V segment lost 6 bases and the J segment 5 bases; nucleotides outside the gene matches: 11.

Concerning this clonotype: Given the absence of the conserved phenylalanine or tryptophan at the CDR3 end, a read error is likely. The CDR3 coding sequence is TGTGCCATCAGTTCGCCAGGGGATGGCTACACCCTC. Residues: CAISSPGDGYTL. The V and J genes are TRBV10-3 and TRBJ1-2, with TRBD1 as a possible D gene (6 bases). The CDR3 is 12 residues long. Germline loops: CDR1 ENHRY, CDR2 SYGVKD. The V end lost 5 bases, the J end lost 6 bases, and 10 bases lay between the germline ends.

This clonotype was seen many times. This chain links TRBV2 with TRBJ1-1; D remains ambiguous. CDR3 length: 13 residues. Trimming pared 7 bases from V and 1 base from J, leaving 10 bases between. Germline V gives CDR1 SNHLY, CDR2 FYNNEI. The CDR3 coding sequence is TGTGCCAGCACAGTGACGGGGAACACTGAAGCTTTCTTT. It translates to CASTVTGNTEAFF.